This T cell receptor (beta chain) was identified during a study of blood T cell repertoires in COVID-19. About the research overall: Acute-phase and convalescent COVID-19 samples originated in the United States, Italy and Spain. T cells, B-cell-depleted T cells, or PBMCs provided the cDNA or gDNA that served as material.

Study processing details: Scientists estimated how many nucleated cells there were by amplifying reference gene primers. The data were produced by immunoSEQ multiplex PCR, yet TCRdb's version contains in-frame clones alone and is incomplete. D and trimming were read from the DNA, whereas the V and J calls and clone size are those reported in that table. The table has 160,000 or so clones, 80% to 95% seen once. With 7 bases removed from V and 7 bases from J, the gap between germline ends came to 17 bases. The germline V gene encodes CDR1 LNHDA and CDR2 SQIVND (reference sequence). CDR3 length: 14 residues. Recruited during active infection, patients (from Seattle) were subsequently followed longitudinally.

The chain is built from TRBV19 and TRBJ1-5, with D possibly being TRBD1 (6 bases). The origin of this receptor is a woman aged 55-70 years with COVID-19, enrolled during active disease. The sequenced material came from peripheral blood. The CDR3 loop is CASTKQGSGQPQHF. As DNA, the CDR3 is TGTGCCAGTACTAAACAGGGCTCCGGACAGCCCCAGCATTTT.